Listed here is a single T cell receptor beta chain. Its antigen is not identified. This sample includes further DNA sequences coding for the same CDR3. Germline V lookup: CDR1 KGHSH, CDR2 LQKENI. Trimming removed 6 bases at V and 2 bases at J, with 10 bases between. This CDR3 spans 13 amino acids. The study separated CD4+ cells into CD45RA+ naive and CD45RA-negative memory subsets. For sorted subsets, roughly 200 ng DNA per replicate equaled approximately 32,000 T cell genomes. Libraries were prepared by immunoSEQ multiplex PCR; TCRdb keeps only in-frame clonotypes and omits some of them. The profile covers under 2,500,000 clones, with 95% appearing a single time and around 0.13% taken by the ten largest. This specimen belongs to a study of shared clonotypes between healthy human individuals. The study's findings and limits: Non-shared clonotypes showed lower generation probabilities than clonotypes common to all four donors. Larger richness was generally estimated for naive than memory subsets.

The sample consisted of naive CD4+ T cells sorted from blood. Subset denoted: CD45RA+ positively selected. The chain couples TRBV18 to TRBJ1-1, with D uncertain. The receptor was derived from a man aged 18 to 35 in good health. CDR3 protein: CASSPQRNTEAFF. As DNA, the CDR3 is TGTGCCAGCTCGCCCCAAAGAAACACTGAAGCTTTCTTT.